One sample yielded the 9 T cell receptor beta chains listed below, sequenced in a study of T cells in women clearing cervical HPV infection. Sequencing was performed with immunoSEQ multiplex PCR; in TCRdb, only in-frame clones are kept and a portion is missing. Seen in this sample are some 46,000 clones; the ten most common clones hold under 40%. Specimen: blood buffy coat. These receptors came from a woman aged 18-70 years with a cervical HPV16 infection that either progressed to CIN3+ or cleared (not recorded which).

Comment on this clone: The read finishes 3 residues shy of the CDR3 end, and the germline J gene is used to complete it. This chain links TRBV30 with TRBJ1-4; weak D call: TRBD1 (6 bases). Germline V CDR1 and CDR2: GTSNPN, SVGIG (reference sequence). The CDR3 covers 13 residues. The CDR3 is CAWAGEWNSPLFF. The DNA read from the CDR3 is TGTGCCTGGGCAGGGGAATGGAATTCACCA.

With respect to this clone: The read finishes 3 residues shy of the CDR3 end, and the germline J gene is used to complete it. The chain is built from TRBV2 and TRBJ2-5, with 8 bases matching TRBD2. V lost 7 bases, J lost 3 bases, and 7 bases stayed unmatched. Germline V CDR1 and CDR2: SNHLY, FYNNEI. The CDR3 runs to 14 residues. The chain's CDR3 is CASIGTRGEETQYF. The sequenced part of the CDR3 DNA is TGTGCCAGCATTGGGACTAGAGGGGAAGAGACC.

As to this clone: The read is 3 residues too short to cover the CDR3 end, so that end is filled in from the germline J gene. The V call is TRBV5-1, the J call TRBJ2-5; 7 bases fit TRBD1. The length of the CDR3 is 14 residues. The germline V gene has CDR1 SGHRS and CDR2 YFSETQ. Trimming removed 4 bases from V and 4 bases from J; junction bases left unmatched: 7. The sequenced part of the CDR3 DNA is TGCGCCAGCAGCCCCGGACAGGTAATAGAGACC. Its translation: CASSPGQVIET. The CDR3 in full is CASSPGQVIETQYF.

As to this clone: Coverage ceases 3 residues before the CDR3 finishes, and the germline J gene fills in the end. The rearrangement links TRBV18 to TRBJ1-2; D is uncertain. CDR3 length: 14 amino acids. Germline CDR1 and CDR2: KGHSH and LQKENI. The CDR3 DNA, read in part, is TGTGCCAGCTCATCAACTAGCGTCACAGATACC. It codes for CASSSTSVTDT. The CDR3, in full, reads CASSSTSVTDTYTF.

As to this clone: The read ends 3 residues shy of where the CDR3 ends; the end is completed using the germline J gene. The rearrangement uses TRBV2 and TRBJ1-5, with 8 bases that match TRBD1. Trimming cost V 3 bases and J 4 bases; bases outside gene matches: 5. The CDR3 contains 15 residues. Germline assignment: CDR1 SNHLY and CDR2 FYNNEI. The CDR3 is CASSEDRAGNQPQHF. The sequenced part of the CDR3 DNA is TGTGCCAGCAGTGAGGACAGGGCGGGGAATCAGCCC.

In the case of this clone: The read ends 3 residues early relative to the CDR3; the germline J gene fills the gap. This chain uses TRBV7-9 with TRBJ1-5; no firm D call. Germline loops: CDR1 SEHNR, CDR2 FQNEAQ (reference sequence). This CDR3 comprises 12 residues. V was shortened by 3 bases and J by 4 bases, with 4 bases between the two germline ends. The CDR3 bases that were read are TGTGCCAGCAGCTTCGGGAATCAGCCC. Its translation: CASSFGNQP. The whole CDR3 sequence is CASSFGNQPQHF.

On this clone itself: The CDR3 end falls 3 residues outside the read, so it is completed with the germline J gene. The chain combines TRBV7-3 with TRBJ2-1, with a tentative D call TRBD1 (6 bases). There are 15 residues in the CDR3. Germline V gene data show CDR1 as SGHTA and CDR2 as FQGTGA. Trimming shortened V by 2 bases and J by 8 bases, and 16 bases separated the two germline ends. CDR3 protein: CASSLRGTGYDEQFF. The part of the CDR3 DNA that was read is TGTGCCAGCAGCTTACGGGGAACAGGGTACGATGAG.

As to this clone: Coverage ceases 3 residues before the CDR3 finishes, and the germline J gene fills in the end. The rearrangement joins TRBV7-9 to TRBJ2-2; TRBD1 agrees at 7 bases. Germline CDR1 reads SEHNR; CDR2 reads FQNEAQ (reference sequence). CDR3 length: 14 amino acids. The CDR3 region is CASSSRQGHEKLFF. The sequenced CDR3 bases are TGTGCCAGCAGCTCCCGACAGGGTCATGAAAAG.

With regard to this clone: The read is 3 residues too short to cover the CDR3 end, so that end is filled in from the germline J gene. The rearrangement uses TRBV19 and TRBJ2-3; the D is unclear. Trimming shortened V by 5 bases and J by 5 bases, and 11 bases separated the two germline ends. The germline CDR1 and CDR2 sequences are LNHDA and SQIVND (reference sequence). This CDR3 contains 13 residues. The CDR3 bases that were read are TGTGCCAGTAGTCCCTCCATAGAAGATACG. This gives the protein CASSPSIEDT. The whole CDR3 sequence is CASSPSIEDTQYF.